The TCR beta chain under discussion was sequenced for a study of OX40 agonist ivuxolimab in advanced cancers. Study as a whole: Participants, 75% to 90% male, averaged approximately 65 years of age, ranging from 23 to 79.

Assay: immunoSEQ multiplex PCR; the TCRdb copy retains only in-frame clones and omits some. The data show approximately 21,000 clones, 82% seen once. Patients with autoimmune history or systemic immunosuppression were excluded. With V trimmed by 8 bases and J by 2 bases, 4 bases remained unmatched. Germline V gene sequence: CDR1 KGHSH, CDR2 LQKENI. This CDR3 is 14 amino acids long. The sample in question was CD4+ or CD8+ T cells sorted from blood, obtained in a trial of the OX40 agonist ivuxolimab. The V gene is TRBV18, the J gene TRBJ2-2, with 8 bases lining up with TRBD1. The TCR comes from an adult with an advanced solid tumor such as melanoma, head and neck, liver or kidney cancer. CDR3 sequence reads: CASPGQDNTGELFF. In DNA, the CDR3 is TGTGCCAGCCCGGGACAGGACAACACCGGGGAGCTGTTTTTT.